The 12 T cell receptor beta chains below all came from one sample that was sequenced in a study of cytotoxic CD8 clonotypes in ibrutinib-treated CLL. Clones were read by immunoSEQ multiplex PCR, and TCRdb kept only the in-frame ones, dropping some. The sample carries approximately 350,000 clones, 67% recorded once. The sample in question was PBMCs, obtained after 36 months of ibrutinib treatment. These TCRs come from a human donor with chronic lymphocytic leukemia.

The rearrangement joins TRBV19 to TRBJ1-5; a possible D gene is TRBD1 (5 bases). The V end lost 4 bases, the J end lost 4 bases, and 14 bases lay between the germline ends. The CDR3 has 15 residues. Per the germline V gene, CDR1 is LNHDA and CDR2 is SQIVND (reference sequence). DNA of the CDR3: TGTGCCAGTAGTACCAACACAGGCACAAATCAGCCCCAGCATTTT. It specifies CASSTNTGTNQPQHF.

The gene calls are TRBV5-4 and TRBJ2-7; D is possibly TRBD2 (5 bases). The CDR3 spans 14 residues. V was pared by 4 bases and J by 2 bases, with 13 bases between. CDR1 and CDR2 from the germline V gene are SGHNT and YYREEE (reference sequence). The DNA for the CDR3 is TGTGCCAGCAGCCGAGGACGGGAAGCCTACGAGCAGTACTTC. Its protein product is CASSRGREAYEQYF.

The chain recombines TRBV5-1 with TRBJ1-1, with D unresolved. Germline CDR1 SGHRS, CDR2 YFSETQ. Trimming pared 0 bases from V and 7 bases from J, leaving 4 bases between. The CDR3 is 11 residues long. This CDR3 reads CASSLAGEAFF. CDR3 sequence (DNA): TGCGCCAGCAGCTTGGCCGGTGAAGCTTTCTTT.

The chain has TRBV4-1 and TRBJ2-2, with 9 bases fitting TRBD2. Germline lookup yields CDR1 MGHRA and CDR2 YSYEKL. The junction had 5 bases not matched to a gene; V was cut back by 0 bases and J by 6 bases. This CDR3 region has 16 residues. CDR3: CASSQDGLAGSGELFF. CDR3 coding DNA: TGCGCCAGCAGCCAAGATGGGCTAGCGGGATCCGGGGAGCTGTTTTTT.

In its sample, this clone was seen a few times. CDR3 protein: CASSTGRKGDYGYTF. CDR3 DNA sequence: TGTGCCAGCAGTACTGGTCGCAAGGGGGACTATGGCTACACCTTC. V gene TRBV27 combines with J gene TRBJ1-2; D perhaps matches TRBD1 (6 bases). CDR1 is MNHEY, CDR2 SMNVEV, per germline (reference sequence). Trimming removed 5 bases from V and 3 bases from J, with 16 bases in between. The CDR3 loop spans 15 amino acids.

This chain joins TRBV6-1 and TRBJ1-4; D call uncertain. The V end was cut by 6 bases, the J end by 0 bases, with 11 bases between. Germline CDR1 MNHNS, CDR2 SASEGT. CDR3 length equals 15 residues. The CDR3 protein is CASRTYTSTNEKLFF. As DNA, the CDR3 is TGTGCCAGCAGGACCTACACTTCAACTAATGAAAAACTGTTTTTT.

The rearrangement joins TRBV6-5 to TRBJ2-7, with TRBD1 identical over 9 bases. There are 13 residues in the CDR3. V shed 8 bases, J shed 3 bases, and the junction held 5 bases outside the gene matches. The germline gives CDR1 MNHEY, CDR2 SVGAGI. The CDR3 loop reads CASGQGRFYEQYF. CDR3 bases: TGTGCCAGCGGACAGGGGAGATTCTACGAGCAGTACTTC.

The rearrangement joins TRBV28 to TRBJ2-7; TRBD1 matches at 9 bases. After removal of 6 bases from V and 7 bases from J, the junction contained 13 bases not matched to a gene. CDR3 length: 15 amino acids. Germline CDR1 is MDHEN and CDR2 is SYDVKM. In DNA form, the CDR3 reads TGTGCCAGCAGCCGCCCCCCACAGGGGGCAGGGGAGCAGTACTTC. Translation gives CASSRPPQGAGEQYF.

The V gene is TRBV6-1, the J gene TRBJ2-7, with D possibly being TRBD2 (5 bases). V lost 8 bases, J lost 3 bases, and 8 bases lay in between. CDR3 size: 11 residues. Germline CDR1 and CDR2: MNHNS and SASEGT. CDR3 nucleotides: TGTGCCAGCGGGAGAAACTACGAGCAGTACTTC. Its translation is CASGRNYEQYF.

The rearrangement uses TRBV29-1 and TRBJ2-7, with no clear D. CDR1 is SQVTM, CDR2 ANQGSEA, per germline. V was clipped by 5 bases and J by 2 bases, with 7 bases between them. The CDR3 contains 11 residues. CDR3 sequence (DNA): TGCAGCGTTCGGGCTCCCTACGAGCAGTACTTC. It codes for CSVRAPYEQYF.

This clone turned up a few times. This chain joins TRBV10-1 and TRBJ1-2; D ambiguous. The germline gives CDR1 WNHNN, CDR2 SYGVQD (reference sequence). The CDR3 runs to 13 residues. V dropped 2 bases and J dropped 7 bases, with 11 bases sitting between them. The CDR3 protein is CASSETKMGGYTF. In nucleotides, the CDR3 is TGCGCCAGCAGTGAGACGAAAATGGGTGGCTACACCTTC.

This clone has just a few counts. The chain carries TRBV29-1 and TRBJ1-2; TRBD1 matches at 9 bases. The CDR3 is 12 amino acids. With 5 bases clipped from V and 7 bases from J, the junction kept 5 bases outside the gene matches. Germline CDR1 is SQVTM and CDR2 is ANQGSEA. CDR3 sequence (DNA): TGCAGCGTTTCCGAACAGGGGGCTGGCTACACCTTC. Its protein is CSVSEQGAGYTF.